The 15 T cell receptor beta chains below all came from one sample that was sequenced in a study of OX40 agonist ivuxolimab in advanced cancers. Only in-frame clones appear in the TCRdb table, and some are missing; sequencing was by immunoSEQ multiplex PCR. The sample has around 78,000 clones, around nine tenths seen once; the top ten hold around 0.26%. The input for sequencing was CD4+ or CD8+ T cells sorted from blood, taken in a trial of the OX40 agonist ivuxolimab. These receptor sequences come from an adult with an advanced solid tumor such as melanoma, head and neck, liver or kidney cancer.

The chain uses TRBV11-3 and TRBJ2-6; no reliable D call. CDR1 and CDR2 (germline): SGHNT, YENEEA. Trimming removed 7 bases from V and 2 bases from J, with 15 bases in between. The CDR3 covers 16 residues. The CDR3 nucleotides are TGTGCCAGCACCGAGGTGGAATCTACTGGGGCCAACGTCCTGACTTTC. As protein: CASTEVESTGANVLTF.

This clone was recorded once. The gene calls are TRBV6-5 and TRBJ1-2; a weak D match, TRBD1 (6 bases). Trimming left V 0 bases short and J 2 bases short, with 13 bases between. The CDR3 sequence is 16 residues long. Germline V CDR1 and CDR2: MNHEY, SVGAGI. The CDR3 coding sequence is TGTGCCAGCAGTTACTCGGGGGGGGCGGTAAACTATGGCTACACCTTC. Translating gives CASSYSGGAVNYGYTF.

The chain recombines TRBV5-4 with TRBJ2-3; 13 positions match TRBD2. This CDR3 contains 16 residues. Looked up from germline, CDR1 is SGHNT and CDR2 is YYREEE (reference sequence). V gave up 1 base and J gave up 6 bases; unmatched junction bases: 5. The CDR3 loop reads CASSLKLAGGADTQYF. Here the CDR3 DNA reads TGTGCCAGCAGCTTGAAACTAGCGGGAGGGGCCGATACGCAGTATTTT.

The rearrangement uses TRBV14 and TRBJ1-1; tentative D call: TRBD1 (6 bases). The V and J ends lost 0 bases and 5 bases respectively, with 22 bases between them. Germline V gene sequence: CDR1 SGHDN, CDR2 FVKESK. The CDR3 loop spans 18 amino acids. CDR3 nucleotides: TGTGCCAGCAGCCAAGAGCAAGCAGGGGCAGTTGTTGGGACTGAAGCTTTCTTT. Its protein product is CASSQEQAGAVVGTEAFF.

The chain combines TRBV2 with TRBJ2-5, with TRBD2 matching over 7 bases. V gave up 7 bases and J gave up 4 bases; unmatched junction bases: 6. CDR3 length equals 13 residues. CDR1 and CDR2 (germline): SNHLY, FYNNEI. The CDR3 DNA reads TGTGCCAGCACCTCCGGGGGGATAGAGACCCAGTACTTC. Encoded protein: CASTSGGIETQYF.

The rearrangement uses TRBV5-1 and TRBJ1-2; no firm D call. This CDR3 has 14 amino acids. Germline values: CDR1 SGHRS, CDR2 YFSETQ. Trimming pared 0 bases from V and 8 bases from J, leaving 14 bases between. The DNA for the CDR3 is TGCGCCAGCAGCTTGGCCGCAAGCCGAGGAGGCTACACCTTC. This translates into CASSLAASRGGYTF.

The J gene is TRBJ1-2, the V gene TRBV21-1. TRBV21-1 is noted as a pseudogene. There are 12 residues in the CDR3. CDR3 residues: CATPLRSYGYTF. The CDR3 DNA reads TGTGCCACCCCTTTGCGCAGCTATGGCTACACCTTC.

The CDR3: CASSKTGLGNQPQHF. CDR3 sequence (DNA): TGTGCCAGCAGTAAGACAGGTCTTGGCAATCAGCCCCAGCATTTT. The chain carries TRBV6-5 and TRBJ1-5, with a possible D match to TRBD1 (6 bases). Germline V CDR1 and CDR2: MNHEY, SVGAGI. The CDR3 totals 15 residues. V was pared by 5 bases and J by 2 bases, with 13 bases between.

V and J are TRBV12-2 and TRBJ2-7; the table names TRBD2, a call not compared with the DNA. TRBV12-2 represents a pseudogene. The CDR3 extends over 20 amino acids. As DNA, the CDR3 is TGTGCAAGTCGCTTAGCGCTTTATCGTAATTTGGGAGGGAACTCCTACGAGCAGTACTTC. It codes for CASRLALYRNLGGNSYEQYF.

The gene calls are TRBV10-2 and TRBJ2-5; the match to TRBD2 covers 9 bases. There are 15 residues in the CDR3. Looked up from germline, CDR1 is WSHSY and CDR2 is SAAADI. V was pared by 8 bases and J by 0 bases, with 7 bases of the junction left unmatched. The CDR3 sequence: CASGRTSAYQETQYF. The CDR3 DNA reads as TGCGCCAGCGGACGGACTAGCGCGTACCAAGAGACCCAGTACTTC.

The V and J genes are TRBV4-2 and TRBJ1-4, with D maybe TRBD1 (6 bases). This CDR3 spans 13 amino acids. V was trimmed by 1 base and J by 10 bases, leaving 10 bases between them. Germline V gene sequence: CDR1 LGHNA, CDR2 YNFKEQ. The chain's CDR3 is CASSQAVGGKLFF. The CDR3 region has the DNA TGTGCCAGCAGCCAAGCCGTAGGGGGAAAACTGTTTTTT.

The V and J genes are TRBV19 and TRBJ2-3; D unresolved. V lost 7 bases and J 0 bases, leaving 8 bases between the germline ends. Per germline, CDR1 LNHDA and CDR2 SQIVND (reference sequence). The CDR3 is 13 residues long. The CDR3 bases are TGTGCCAGTATGGATTATAGCACAGATACGCAGTATTTT. This encodes CASMDYSTDTQYF.

The chain has TRBV10-2 and TRBJ2-7; 12 positions agree with TRBD2. V lost 6 bases, J lost 3 bases, and 9 bases stayed unmatched. The CDR3 runs 16 residues. Germline lookup yields CDR1 WSHSY and CDR2 SAAADI. CDR3 amino acids: CASRDPATSGSYEQYF. CDR3 in DNA: TGCGCCAGCAGGGACCCGGCGACTAGCGGGAGCTACGAGCAGTACTTC.

CDR3 bases: TGCGCCAGCAGACAATTCTGGACTAGCGGGACAACAGATACGCAGTATTTT. Amino acid sequence: CASRQFWTSGTTDTQYF. This rearrangement joins TRBV10-2 to TRBJ2-3; 12 nucleotides agree with TRBD2. This CDR3 contains 17 residues. Unmatched junction bases numbered 10, after V lost 6 bases and J lost 3 bases. CDR1 WSHSY and CDR2 SAAADI come from the germline V gene.

V is TRBV19 and J is TRBJ1-3; D is undetermined. This CDR3 is built from 15 residues. Between the trimmed V and J ends, which lost 4 bases and 2 bases, there was a span of 12 bases. Germline V gives CDR1 LNHDA, CDR2 SQIVND (reference sequence). CDR3 loop: CASSKETNTGNTIYF. CDR3 nucleotide sequence: TGTGCCAGTAGTAAGGAGACAAACACTGGAAACACCATATATTTT.